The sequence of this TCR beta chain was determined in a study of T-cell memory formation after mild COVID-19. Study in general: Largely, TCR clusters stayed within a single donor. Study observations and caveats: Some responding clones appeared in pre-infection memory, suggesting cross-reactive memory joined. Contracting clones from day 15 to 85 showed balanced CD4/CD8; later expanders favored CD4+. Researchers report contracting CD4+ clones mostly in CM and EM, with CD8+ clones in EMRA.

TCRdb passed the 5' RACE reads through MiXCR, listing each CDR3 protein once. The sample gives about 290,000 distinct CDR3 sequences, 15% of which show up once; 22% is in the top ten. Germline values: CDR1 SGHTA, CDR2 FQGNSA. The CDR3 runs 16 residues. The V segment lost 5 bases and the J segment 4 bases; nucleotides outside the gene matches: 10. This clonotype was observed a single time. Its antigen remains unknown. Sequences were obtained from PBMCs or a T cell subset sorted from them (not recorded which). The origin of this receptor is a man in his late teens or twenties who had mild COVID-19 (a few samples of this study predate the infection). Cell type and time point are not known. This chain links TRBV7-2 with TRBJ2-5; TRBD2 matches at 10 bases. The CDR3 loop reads CASSPRLAGAGETQYF. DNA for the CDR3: TGTGCCAGCAGCCCTCGCCTAGCGGGGGCGGGAGAGACCCAGTACTTC.